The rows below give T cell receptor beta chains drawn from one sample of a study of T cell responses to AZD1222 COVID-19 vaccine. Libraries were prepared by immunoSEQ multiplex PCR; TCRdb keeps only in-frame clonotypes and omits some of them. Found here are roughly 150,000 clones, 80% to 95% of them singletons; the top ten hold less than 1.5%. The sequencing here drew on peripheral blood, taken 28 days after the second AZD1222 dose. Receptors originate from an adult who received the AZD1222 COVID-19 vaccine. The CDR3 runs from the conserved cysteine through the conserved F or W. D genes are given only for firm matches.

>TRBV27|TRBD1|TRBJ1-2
TGTGCCAGCAGTTTGAAGGGACAGGGGGCAGGCTACACCTTC
CASSLKGQGAGYTF
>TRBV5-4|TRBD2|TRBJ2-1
TGTGCCAGCAGAATTTTCGGGGGGGCCTTGGATGAGCAGTTCTTC
CASRIFGGALDEQFF
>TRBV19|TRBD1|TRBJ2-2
TGTGCCAGTAGTAGGGGGACAGGGGCTTCACCCGGGGAGCTGTTTTTT
CASSRGTGASPGELFF
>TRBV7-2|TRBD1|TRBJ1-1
TGTGCCAGCAGCCGCCAGGGGGGGGCCGGCACTGAAGCTTTCTTT
CASSRQGGAGTEAFF
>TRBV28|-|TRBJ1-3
TGTGCCAGCGGGGGGAATGGAAACACCATATATTTT
CASGGNGNTIYF
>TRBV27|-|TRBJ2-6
TGTGCCAGCAGTTTATATGGGGGCTCTGGGGCCAACGTCCTGACTTTC
CASSLYGGSGANVLTF
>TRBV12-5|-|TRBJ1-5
TGTGCTAGTGGTTTGGGAGAAGGGGGTATTGGCAATCAGCCCCAGCATTTT
CASGLGEGGIGNQPQHF
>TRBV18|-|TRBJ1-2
TGTGCCAGCTCACCTAAGTACCCGGACAGCTATGGCTACACCTTC
CASSPKYPDSYGYTF
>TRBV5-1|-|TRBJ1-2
TGCGCCAGCAGCTTGTCGGCCAGGCACTATGGCTACACCTTC
CASSLSARHYGYTF
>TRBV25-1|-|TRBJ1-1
TGTGCCAGCAGTGGCCCCACGAACACTGAAGCTTTCTTT
CASSGPTNTEAFF
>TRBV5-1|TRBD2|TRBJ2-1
TGCGCCAGCAGCTCTGCGGGAGGGAGCCACAATGAGCAGTTCTTC
CASSSAGGSHNEQFF
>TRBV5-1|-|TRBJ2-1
TGCGCCAGCAGCTTGGTATCTATGGAGTACAATGAGCAGTTCTTC
CASSLVSMEYNEQFF
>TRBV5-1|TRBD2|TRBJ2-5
TGCGCCAGCAGCCATTGGGGACTAGCGGGAGGAGAGGAGACCCAGTACTTC
CASSHWGLAGGEETQYF
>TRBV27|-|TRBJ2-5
TGTGCCAGCAGAAAGTCTGGGACCCAGTACTTC
CASRKSGTQYF
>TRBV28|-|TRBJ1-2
TGTGCCAGCAGTTTCGCGGTGGGGACTAACTATGGCTACACCTTC
CASSFAVGTNYGYTF
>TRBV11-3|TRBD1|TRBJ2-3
TGTGCCAGCAGCCCCGCCGGGACAGGGTCCACCAGCACAGATACGCAGTATTTT
CASSPAGTGSTSTDTQYF